This TCR beta chain was retrieved from a study of blood T cell repertoires in COVID-19. For the study at large: Sources were T cells, B-cell-depleted T cells, or PBMCs; the material itself was cDNA or gDNA.

Looked up from germline, CDR1 is ENHRY and CDR2 is SYGVKD. Trimming took 5 bases from V and 3 from J; bases not matched to a gene: 7. The CDR3 totals 16 residues. Method: immunoSEQ multiplex PCR; TCRdb's copy keeps in-frame clones and lacks some. Of a few hundred thousand clones in the sample, just under 90% were seen once. The chain carries TRBV10-3 and TRBJ1-2; 12 bases are shared with TRBD1. The TCR originated in a woman aged 25-40 years who had recovered from COVID-19. Material: PBMCs or T cells enriched from blood (not recorded which). The CDR3 sequence is CAISPGQGANDYGYTF. The CDR3 nucleotides are TGTGCCATCAGTCCGGGACAGGGGGCGAATGACTATGGCTACACCTTC.